Following are 14 T cell receptor beta chains from one sample sequenced in a study of CD8+ T cells in alopecia areata. As the sequencing template, cDNA was produced by extracting RNA and reverse transcribing it. The data were produced by immunoSEQ multiplex PCR, yet TCRdb's version contains in-frame clones alone and is incomplete. The repertoire consists of about 120,000 clones, with roughly two fifths occurring once and the leading ten covering 3.1%. The sequencing sample was made of CD4+ T cells sorted from blood. The source is a human donor with alopecia areata.

V gene TRBV29-1 combines with J gene TRBJ1-1, with D unclear. Trimming removed 7 bases at V and 1 base at J, with 10 bases between. This CDR3 comprises 12 residues. Germline-derived CDR1 and CDR2 are SQVTM and ANQGSEA. Written as DNA, the CDR3 is TGCAGCGGATTTTGGTCGAACACTGAAGCTTTCTTT. It translates to CSGFWSNTEAFF.

The chain uses TRBV18 and TRBJ2-6; possible D gene TRBD1, 5 bases. The CDR3 sequence is 16 residues long. The germline V and J ends were trimmed by 4 bases and 0 bases, with 10 bases remaining between them. CDR1 KGHSH and CDR2 LQKENI come from the germline V gene. This chain's CDR3 is CASSLTGFSGANVLTF. In DNA, the CDR3 is TGTGCCAGCTCACTTACAGGCTTCTCTGGGGCCAACGTCCTGACTTTC.

The chain employs TRBV9 and TRBJ1-2, with D perhaps TRBD1 (5 bases). Per the germline V gene, CDR1 is SGDLS and CDR2 is YYNGEE. V dropped 3 bases and J dropped 4 bases, with 10 bases sitting between them. The CDR3 has 13 residues. CDR3 DNA sequence: TGTGCCAGCAGCGCAGGGTACGGCTATGGCTACACCTTC. Amino acids: CASSAGYGYGYTF. Complete variable domain (other parts from reference TRBV9 and TRBJ1-2): DSGVTQTPKHLITATGQRVTLRCSPRSGDLSVYWYQQSLDQGLQFLIQYYNGEERAKGNILERFSAQQFPDLHSELNLSSLELGDSALYFCASSAGYGYGYTFGSGTRLTVV.

This chain links TRBV14 with TRBJ2-1; maybe TRBD2 (7 bases). Germline V gene lookup returns CDR1 SGHDN and CDR2 FVKESK. This CDR3 has 15 residues. Trimming took 1 base from V and 7 from J, leaving 14 bases between them. CDR3 sequence: CASSQVGGGRNEQFF. The CDR3, as DNA: TGTGCCAGCAGCCAAGTAGGCGGGGGCCGAAATGAGCAGTTCTTC.

CDR3 protein: CSVFLQGGTDTQYF. In DNA, the CDR3 is TGCAGCGTTTTCCTACAGGGTGGCACAGATACGCAGTATTTT. V is TRBV29-1 and J is TRBJ2-3; a possible D gene is TRBD1 (6 bases). Trimming removed 5 bases from V and 1 base from J, with 13 bases in between. The CDR3 extends over 14 amino acids. Germline V gene lookup returns CDR1 SQVTM and CDR2 ANQGSEA.

This chain connects TRBV28 to TRBJ1-2, with D unresolved. The CDR3 consists of 12 residues. The V gene lost 6 bases and the J gene lost 8 bases, with 13 bases spanning the gap. The germline V gene encodes CDR1 MDHEN and CDR2 SYDVKM. The CDR3 nucleotides are TGTGCCAGCAGCCGGGGAGGTTTGGGCTACACCTTC. Its protein product is CASSRGGLGYTF.

The chain combines TRBV11-2 with TRBJ2-5; D assignment may be TRBD1 or TRBD2 (5 bases each). The CDR3 has 14 amino acids. V was cut by 5 bases and J by 4 bases, with 14 bases left in between. Germline V gene sequence: CDR1 SGHAT, CDR2 FQNNGV. The CDR3 sequence is CASSPSGQGETQYF. DNA of the CDR3: TGTGCCAGCAGCCCCTCGGGGCAGGGAGAGACCCAGTACTTC.

The V and J genes are TRBV7-8 and TRBJ2-7; the match to TRBD2 covers 11 bases. Germline assignment: CDR1 SGHVS and CDR2 FQNEAQ. The junction had 7 bases not matched to a gene; V was cut back by 7 bases and J by 2 bases. The CDR3 totals 15 residues. CDR3 sequence (DNA): TGTGCCAGCAACTCCAATAGCGGGAGGGCCTACGAGCAGTACTTC. As protein: CASNSNSGRAYEQYF.

This clone was recorded only once. The rearrangement links TRBV29-1 to TRBJ1-1; TRBD1 agrees at 9 bases. Germline values: CDR1 SQVTM, CDR2 ANQGSEA. This CDR3 region has 13 residues. Trimming removed 5 bases from V and 4 bases from J; junction bases left unmatched: 5. The CDR3, as DNA: TGCAGCGTTTGGGACAGGGTATCCACTGAAGCTTTCTTT. Residues: CSVWDRVSTEAFF.

This clone has only a few counts. The chain combines TRBV29-1 with TRBJ1-2, with 7 bases identical to TRBD1. Per germline, CDR1 SQVTM and CDR2 ANQGSEA. The CDR3 has 13 amino acids. Trimming removed 2 bases from V and 6 bases from J; junction bases left unmatched: 6. CDR3 sequence reads: CSVEPTGEHGYTF. As DNA, the CDR3 is TGCAGCGTTGAACCAACAGGGGAGCATGGCTACACCTTC.

This sequence joins TRBV29-1 and TRBJ2-5; 10 bases are a match to TRBD1. This CDR3 contains 13 residues. V dropped 6 bases and J dropped 4; count of bases not matched to a gene: 5. The germline CDR1 and CDR2 sequences are SQVTM and ANQGSEA. The CDR3 loop is CSVNDRGPETQYF. CDR3 bases: TGCAGCGTCAACGACAGGGGGCCAGAGACCCAGTACTTC.

V and J are TRBV2 and TRBJ2-1, with TRBD2 matching over 13 bases. The V gene end was trimmed by 7 bases and the J gene end by 14 bases; junction bases not matched to a gene: 11. The CDR3 runs 14 residues. CDR1 and CDR2 (germline): SNHLY, FYNNEI. The CDR3 bases are TGTGCCAGCAATCCAAGGACTAGCGGGGGTTGGAAGTTCTTC. It yields the protein CASNPRTSGGWKFF.

The chain uses TRBV30 and TRBJ1-5; D is uncertain. CDR3 size: 13 residues. CDR1 is GTSNPN and CDR2 is SVGIG in the germline V gene (reference sequence). The V gene lost 2 bases and the J gene lost 4 bases, with 9 bases spanning the gap. CDR3 DNA: TGTGCCTGGAGTCCCCATCTAAATCAGCCCCAGCATTTT. Amino acids: CAWSPHLNQPQHF.

The V gene is TRBV29-1, the J gene TRBJ1-2; D may be TRBD1 (5 bases). V dropped 4 bases and J dropped 3 bases, with 12 bases sitting between them. The CDR3 runs 13 residues. Looked up from germline, CDR1 is SQVTM and CDR2 is ANQGSEA. This CDR3 is CSVGTGTDYGYTF. DNA for the CDR3: TGCAGCGTTGGTACCGGGACCGACTATGGCTACACCTTC.